The TCR beta chain described here comes from a study of blood T cell repertoires in COVID-19. Sequenced by immunoSEQ multiplex PCR; TCRdb stores in-frame clones only, minus some. The data contain more than 150,000 clones, just over 85% of them singletons. The germline gives CDR1 MNHNY, CDR2 SVGAGI (reference sequence). V lost 5 bases to trimming and J lost 1 base, with 17 bases between them. The CDR3 contains 16 residues. A single count supports this clone. Material: peripheral blood. This chain uses TRBV6-6 with TRBJ1-1, with D maybe TRBD1 (6 bases). This TCR came from a man in his forties or fifties with active or convalescent COVID-19. In nucleotides, the CDR3 is TGTGCCAGCAGTGGGGGAGCAGGGGCTTCGAACACTGAAGCTTTCTTT. Its translation is CASSGGAGASNTEAFF.